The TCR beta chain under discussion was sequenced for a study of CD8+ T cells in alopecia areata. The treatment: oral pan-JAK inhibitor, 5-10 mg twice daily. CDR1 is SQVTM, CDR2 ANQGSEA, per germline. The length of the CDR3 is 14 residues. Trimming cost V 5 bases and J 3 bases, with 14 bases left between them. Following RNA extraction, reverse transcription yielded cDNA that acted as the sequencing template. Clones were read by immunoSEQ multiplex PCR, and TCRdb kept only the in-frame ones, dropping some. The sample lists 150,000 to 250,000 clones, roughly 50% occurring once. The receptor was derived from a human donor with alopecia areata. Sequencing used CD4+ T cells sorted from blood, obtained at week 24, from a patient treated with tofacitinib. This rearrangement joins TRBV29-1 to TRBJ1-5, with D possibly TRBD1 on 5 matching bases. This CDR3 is CSVKDIDTNQPQHF. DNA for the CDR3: TGCAGCGTTAAGGACATCGACACCAATCAGCCCCAGCATTTT. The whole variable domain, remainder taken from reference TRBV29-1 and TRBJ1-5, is SAVISQKPSRDICQRGTSLTIQCQVDSQVTMMFWYRQQPGQSLTLIATANQGSEATYESGFVIDKFPISRPNLTFSTLTVSNMSPEDSSIYLCSVKDIDTNQPQHFGDGTRLSIL.